A selection of T cell receptor beta chains follows, all from one sample in a study of cytomegalovirus exposure and HLA in healthy donors. Sequenced by immunoSEQ multiplex PCR; TCRdb stores in-frame clones only, minus some. In the table there are about 150,000 clones, around 10% of which are singletons. Input material: PBMCs. Source of these receptors: a male donor in good health and CMV-seronegative. The CDR3 runs from the conserved cysteine through the conserved F or W. A D gene is named only where the DNA matches it firmly. Where a row states a size, it is once, few, many or the class of an expanded clone; other rows omit it.

CDR3nt,CDR3aa,abundance,d_gene,v_gene,len,j_gene
TGTGCCAGCAGCGAGGTCGAGACAGGGGAATACTATGGCTACACCTTC,CASSEVETGEYYGYTF,.,TRBD1,TRBV7-2,16,TRBJ1-2
TGTGCCAGCTCCCCCGAAGGGGGCTTCTATGGCTACACCTTC,CASSPEGGFYGYTF,few,TRBD1,TRBV18,14,TRBJ1-2
TGTGCCAGCAGCTTCGGTGAAACTAACACTGAAGCTTTCTTT,CASSFGETNTEAFF,.,.,TRBV7-9,14,TRBJ1-1
TGTGCCAGCAGTCCCCTCCCAGGGGACGAGACCCAGTACTTC,CASSPLPGDETQYF,few,.,TRBV27,14,TRBJ2-5
TGTGCCAGCACGCCGGGACAGGACCTTCAAGAGACCCAGTACTTC,CASTPGQDLQETQYF,few,TRBD1,TRBV28,15,TRBJ2-5
TGTGCCAGCAGTTCCGGGACAGGGGATCGAGAGCAGTTCTTC,CASSSGTGDREQFF,.,TRBD1,TRBV27,14,TRBJ2-1
TGTGCCACCAGCCCCGGGTACTACGAGCAGTACTTC,CATSPGYYEQYF,few,.,TRBV15,12,TRBJ2-7
TGTGCCATCAGTGCTTGGGGGCAAACAAACCAGCCCCAGCATTTT,CAISAWGQTNQPQHF,few,.,TRBV10-3,15,TRBJ1-5
TGTGCCAGCAGTTCTACTGGGCAGCTCAATCAGCCCCAGCATTTT,CASSSTGQLNQPQHF,few,.,TRBV28,15,TRBJ1-5
TGTGCCTGGGGACAGGGGTTGATGAACACTGAAGCTTTCTTT,CAWGQGLMNTEAFF,.,TRBD1,TRBV30,14,TRBJ1-1
TGTGCCAGTAGTATCCTCAGTGGGGAGGGCAATCAGCCCCAGCATTTT,CASSILSGEGNQPQHF,once,.,TRBV19,16,TRBJ1-5
TGCGCCAGCAGCCAAGAGCGTCAGGGGGCGGGAGAGCAGTACTTC,CASSQERQGAGEQYF,few,TRBD1,TRBV4-3,15,TRBJ2-7
TGTGCCAGTAGTAGTACGTGGACAGCCCCGGCTCAAGCTTTCTTT,CASSSTWTAPAQAFF,few,.,TRBV19,15,TRBJ1-1
TGCGCCAGCAGCTTGGCTACAGGGGGCGGACAGCCCCAGCATTTT,CASSLATGGGQPQHF,.,TRBD1,TRBV5-1,15,TRBJ1-5
TGTGCCAGCAGCGGACTTACCCACTCCTACAATGAGCAGTTCTTC,CASSGLTHSYNEQFF,few,.,TRBV6-5,15,TRBJ2-1
TGTGCCAGCAGTTGGACAGACTATAATTCACCCCTCCACTTT,CASSWTDYNSPLHF,.,.,TRBV28,14,TRBJ1-6
TGTGCCAGCAGCACTACAGGGGGAACTGGCACAGATACGCAGTATTTT,CASSTTGGTGTDTQYF,.,TRBD1,TRBV7-9,16,TRBJ2-3
TGTGCCAGCAGTGCCGGGACCGCCTGGCGGGACGGGGGCTACACCTTC,CASSAGTAWRDGGYTF,.,.,TRBV27,16,TRBJ1-2
TGCGCCAGCAGCTTGACTGACTTCACAGATACGCAGTATTTT,CASSLTDFTDTQYF,.,.,TRBV5-1,14,TRBJ2-3